This T cell receptor beta chain derives from a study of T cell responses to AZD1222 COVID-19 vaccine. CDR3 length: 15 amino acids. After removal of 2 bases from V and 8 bases from J, the junction contained 8 bases not matched to a gene. CDR1 is MNHNY, CDR2 SVGAGI, per germline (reference sequence). Some clones are missing from TCRdb's copy, which holds only in-frame ones; the method was immunoSEQ multiplex PCR. The repertoire consists of some 120,000 clones, with 87% occurring once and the leading ten covering approximately 10%. The rearrangement links TRBV6-6 to TRBJ2-1, with TRBD2 identical over 8 bases. The TCR comes from an adult in good health. The material was peripheral blood, obtained on day 0 of AZD1222 vaccination. CDR3 coding DNA: TGTGCCAGCAGTTACCCGGGAGCGGGAGTGCATGAGCAGTTCTTC. Translating it yields CASSYPGAGVHEQFF.